This T cell receptor (beta chain) came from a study of blood T cell repertoires in COVID-19. Study-level information: Some COVID-19 samples were acute and others convalescent; all came from the United States, Italy and Spain.

After removal of 4 bases from V and 7 bases from J, the junction contained 12 bases not matched to a gene. Germline V gene sequence: CDR1 MNHEY, CDR2 SVGAGI. The CDR3 has 15 residues. Per the original methods: Using reference gene primer amplification, nucleated cell counts were estimated. The protocol was immunoSEQ multiplex PCR, while the TCRdb copy is restricted to in-frame clones and leaves out a portion. D and trimming come from the DNA, and the V and J calls and clone size come from that table. This sample has about 250,000 clones; about 88% occur once, and the top ten carry around 0.98%. V is TRBV6-5 and J is TRBJ2-5; 7 nucleotides align to TRBD2. The source of this sequence is a middle-aged woman who had recovered from COVID-19. Sequencing input: peripheral blood. This chain's CDR3 is CASSSASGLLGTQYF. Written as DNA, the CDR3 is TGTGCCAGCAGTTCAGCTAGCGGCCTCCTTGGGACCCAGTACTTC.